The rows below give T cell receptor beta chains drawn from one sample of a study of blood T cell repertoires in COVID-19. Sequencing was performed with immunoSEQ multiplex PCR; in TCRdb, only in-frame clones are kept and a portion is missing. The sample carries around 150,000 clones, 80% to 90% recorded once. The sample was peripheral blood. The receptors originated from a woman aged 60-75 years with active COVID-19. Both conserved end residues are part of each CDR3. D genes are given only for firm matches. Clone sizes are given selectively: once, few, many, or a class where the clone is expanded.

j_call | clone_size | d_call | v_call | cdr3_nt | cdr3_aa
TRBJ1-1 | once | TRBD1 | TRBV19 | TGTGCCAGTAGTATTGATGTCCCGGGACAGGGACCGAACACTGAAGCTTTCTTT | CASSIDVPGQGPNTEAFF
TRBJ1-4 | NA | TRBD1 | TRBV14 | TGTGCCAGCAGCCCGCGACAGGGTAACGAAAAACTGTTTTTT | CASSPRQGNEKLFF
TRBJ2-7 | few | TRBD1 | TRBV15 | TGTGCCACCAGAGGGACAGGGGATTCGCACGAGCAGTACTTC | CATRGTGDSHEQYF
TRBJ1-2 | NA | NA | TRBV7-3 | TGTGCCAGCAGCCCACTCTATGGCTACACCTTC | CASSPLYGYTF
TRBJ2-7 | NA | TRBD2 | TRBV7-2 | TGTGCCAGCAGCTTAGCGTCCACTAGCGGGAGGTACGAGCAGTACTTC | CASSLASTSGRYEQYF
TRBJ2-7 | NA | TRBD1 | TRBV6-6 | TGTGCCAGCAGAACACAGGGGTCCCAGTACGAGCAGTACTTC | CASRTQGSQYEQYF
TRBJ1-2 | NA | NA | TRBV6-2/TRBV6-3 | TGTGCCAGCAGCCCTACGTCGGGGGTTACCTATGGCTACACCTTC | CASSPTSGVTYGYTF
TRBJ2-5 | NA | TRBD2 | TRBV30 | TGTGCCTGGAGTGTAAGGCTAGCGGGGATGACCCAGTACTTC | CAWSVRLAGMTQYF
TRBJ1-1 | NA | NA | TRBV3-1/TRBV3-2 | TGTGCCAGCAGCCAAGAAGCCTGGAGCACTGAAGCTTTCTTT | CASSQEAWSTEAFF
TRBJ2-1 | NA | TRBD2 | TRBV28 | TGTGCCAGCAGTTTTACGGCTAGCGGGAACAATGAGCAGTTCTTC | CASSFTASGNNEQFF
TRBJ1-2 | NA | TRBD1 | TRBV18 | TGTGCCAGCTCACCGGACAGGACTAACTATGGCTACACCTTC | CASSPDRTNYGYTF
TRBJ2-7 | once | NA | TRBV9 | TGTGCCAGCAGCGTAACGGTCTACGAGCAGTACTTC | CASSVTVYEQYF
TRBJ2-7 | NA | TRBD1 | TRBV11-2 | TGTGCCAGCAGCTTAGGTCGGACAGGACGCGGCGAGCAGTACTTC | CASSLGRTGRGEQYF
TRBJ2-2 | NA | TRBD1 | TRBV28 | TGTGCCAGCAGTTTCTATAGGACAGGTCCGGTACCGGAGATGGAGCTGTTTTTT | CASSFYRTGPVPEMELFF
TRBJ2-1 | NA | NA | TRBV24-1 | TGTGCCACCCAGCCGCGGGACAGCTCCTACAATGAGCAGTTCTTC | CATQPRDSSYNEQFF
TRBJ1-1 | NA | TRBD1 | TRBV24-1 | TGTGCCACCAGTGACCGGGACAGGGCTGAAGCTTTCTTT | CATSDRDRAEAFF
TRBJ2-1 | NA | NA | TRBV18 | TGTGCCAGCTCACCAAGCGCGGCAGGGCACAATGAGCAGTTCTTC | CASSPSAAGHNEQFF
TRBJ1-5 | few | NA | TRBV19 | TGTGCCAGCGTTTCCGCCCAGCATTTT | CASVSAQHF
TRBJ2-7 | NA | TRBD1 | TRBV28 | TGTGCCAGCAGCGGGTATACCCCAGGGGGCGCCCAGCAGTACTTC | CASSGYTPGGAQQYF
TRBJ1-2 | NA | NA | TRBV4-1 | TGCGCCAGCAGCCAAGACAGGGTTAGTGGCTACACCTTC | CASSQDRVSGYTF
TRBJ1-5 | NA | NA | TRBV23-1 | TGCGCCAGCAGTCAGCAGGGTCAGCCCCAGCATTTT | CASSQQGQPQHF
TRBJ1-2 | NA | NA | TRBV10-3 | TGTGCCATTTCTTTACAGGGATACGACGGCTACACCTTC | CAISLQGYDGYTF
TRBJ2-2 | NA | TRBD1 | TRBV7-2 | TGTGCCAGCAGCTTAGCGGGGACAGGGTTAACAATGGGGCTGTTTTTT | CASSLAGTGLTMGLFF
TRBJ2-1 | NA | TRBD2 | TRBV20-1 | TGCAGTGCTAGTTTAGCGGGATCCAATGAGCAGTTCTTC | CSASLAGSNEQFF
TRBJ2-1 | NA | TRBD1 | TRBV7-3 | TGTGCCAGCAGCTCCCGACAGGGTGGGTACAATGAGCAGTTCTTC | CASSSRQGGYNEQFF
TRBJ2-5 | NA | NA | TRBV7-3 | TGTGCCAGCAGCCTAAGGAGGCACGAGACCCAGTACTTC | CASSLRRHETQYF
TRBJ1-6 | NA | TRBD1 | TRBV9 | TGTGCCAGCAGCGAGGGACAGGGGTACCCCTATAATTCACCCCTCCACTTT | CASSEGQGYPYNSPLHF
TRBJ1-1 | NA | NA | TRBV5-4 | TGTGCCAGCAGCTTGGCGGGGGGGGGCGCAAACACTGAAGCTTTCTTT | CASSLAGGGANTEAFF
TRBJ1-1 | NA | NA | TRBV7-3 | TGTGCCAGCAGCTTACAGGGGAACACTGAAGCTTTCTTT | CASSLQGNTEAFF
TRBJ2-7 | NA | TRBD2 | TRBV7-2 | TGTGCCAGCAGCTCCTTAGCGGGAGGGCCCACTCCCTACGAGCAGTACTTC | CASSSLAGGPTPYEQYF
TRBJ1-1 | NA | NA | TRBV6-6 | TGTGCCAGCAGTTACCAGACAGGCAACACTGAAGCTTTCTTT | CASSYQTGNTEAFF
TRBJ2-3 | few | TRBD2 | TRBV11-2 | TGTGCCAGCAGCCTCCTGACTAGCGGGTCCCGGGATACGCAGTATTTT | CASSLLTSGSRDTQYF
TRBJ2-5 | NA | TRBD2 | TRBV5-4 | TGTGCCAGCAGCTTGTTTTTGCGGGAGGTCGAGACCCAGTACTTC | CASSLFLREVETQYF
TRBJ1-1 | NA | NA | TRBV19 | TGTGCCAGTAGTAGGTGGATTGGGCAGAACACTGAAGCTTTCTTT | CASSRWIGQNTEAFF
TRBJ2-7 | NA | TRBD1 | TRBV11-2 | TGTGCCAGCAGCTCAAATCCGGGACAGACAATCAGATACGAGCAGTACTTC | CASSSNPGQTIRYEQYF
TRBJ2-3 | NA | TRBD2 | TRBV7-9 | TGTGCCAGCAGCTTCGGTAGCGGGAGCGGCCCAGATACGCAGTATTTT | CASSFGSGSGPDTQYF
TRBJ2-3 | NA | NA | TRBV11-2 | TGTGCCAGCAGCTTAGGCTTTAGCGCCCGTCCCCCCGCTACGCAGTATTTT | CASSLGFSARPPATQYF
TRBJ2-6 | NA | NA | TRBV14 | TGTGCCAGCAGCCAAGAATCCAGGGTCCTCTCTGGGGCCAACGTCCTGACTTTC | CASSQESRVLSGANVLTF
TRBJ1-4 | NA | NA | TRBV5-6 | TGTGCCAGCAGCCAAATGGGGGGAGAAAAACTGTTTTTT | CASSQMGGEKLFF
TRBJ2-4 | NA | TRBD2 | TRBV28 | TGTGCCAGCAGACCGGGACTAGCGGGCGTCCGGAACATTCAGTACTTC | CASRPGLAGVRNIQYF
TRBJ2-7 | once | TRBD1 | TRBV7-9 | TGTGCCAGCAGCCCAGGGCCAGGGGGCCAGCAGTACTTC | CASSPGPGGQQYF
TRBJ1-2 | NA | TRBD1 | TRBV28 | TGTGCCAGCAGGGGACAGGGCGCGAACTATGGCTACACCTTC | CASRGQGANYGYTF
TRBJ1-1 | few | NA | TRBV12-3/TRBV12-4 | TGTGCCAGCAGTTTAGAAACAGGGACTGAAGCTTTCTTT | CASSLETGTEAFF
TRBJ2-2 | once | TRBD1 | TRBV18 | TGTGCCAGCTCACCAAGGACAGGGGACACCGGGGAGCTGTTTTTT | CASSPRTGDTGELFF
TRBJ2-7 | NA | TRBD2 | TRBV20-1 | TGCAGTGCTAGTCATAGCGGGAGAAGTCCCTACGAGCAGTACTTC | CSASHSGRSPYEQYF
TRBJ1-1 | NA | NA | TRBV3-1/TRBV3-2 | TGTGCCAGCAGCCAAGGGTGGACAGCGGGGGGAGCTTTCTTT | CASSQGWTAGGAFF
TRBJ2-5 | NA | NA | TRBV7-8 | TGTGCCAGCAGCCCTCGACCGGGGCAGGGGTGGGAGACCCAGTACTTC | CASSPRPGQGWETQYF
TRBJ2-2 | once | NA | TRBV6-5 | TGTGCCAGCAGACCACAGGGATTGACCGGGGAGCTGTTTTTT | CASRPQGLTGELFF
TRBJ2-7 | NA | TRBD2 | TRBV7-2 | TGTGCCAGCAGCATTACCGGGACTAGGAACTCCTACGAGCAGTACTTC | CASSITGTRNSYEQYF
TRBJ1-2 | once | NA | TRBV27 | TGTGCCAGCAGAGGCGGAGGGAGAGGCTACACCTTC | CASRGGGRGYTF
TRBJ2-2 | NA | TRBD2 | TRBV11-2 | TGTGCCAGCAGCAGAGGGACTAGCGGGAACACCGGGGAGCTGTTTTTT | CASSRGTSGNTGELFF
TRBJ2-2 | NA | NA | TRBV7-6 | TGTGCCAGCAGCACGAGCGCCCTGTTACTAGCCGGGGAGCTGTTTTTT | CASSTSALLLAGELFF
TRBJ2-1 | NA | TRBD1 | TRBV2 | TGTGCCAGCAGTCCGCGACAGGGGGGTTGGAATGAGCAGTTCTTC | CASSPRQGGWNEQFF
TRBJ1-6 | few | TRBD1 | TRBV7-2 | TGTGCCAGCAGCTTATTAAACAGGGGTTCCTATAATTCACCCCTCCACTTT | CASSLLNRGSYNSPLHF
TRBJ2-3 | NA | NA | TRBV21-1 | TGTGCCAGCAGCAAAAACAACCCCCGAGATACGCAGTATTTT | CASSKNNPRDTQYF